The 15 T cell receptor beta chains presented below share a single source sample, sequenced in a study of metastatic and nonmetastatic thyroid tumors. TCRdb reassembled clones from the PCR reads with MiXCR. The sample includes 30,000 or so clones, around 19% of them seen just once. Before thyroid surgery, none of the patients had received any treatment. The sequenced sample was blood. The receptors shown here come from a female donor with papillary thyroid cancer or a benign thyroid nodule (not recorded which). Some clones in this sample may be carry-over from other donors' samples.

This clone has ten or more counts. The chain is built from TRBV29-1 and TRBJ1-3, with D perhaps TRBD1 (6 bases). V lost 8 bases and J 0 bases, leaving 11 bases between the germline ends. The CDR3 extends over 13 amino acids. Germline V gene lookup returns CDR1 SQVTM and CDR2 ANQGSEA. Written as DNA, the CDR3 is TGCAGCATAAGGGGGGTCTCTGGAAACACCATATATTTT. Its protein is CSIRGVSGNTIYF.

The table lists this clone with a few counts. The CDR3 ends on some other residue instead of the conserved phenylalanine or tryptophan, so this is likely a read error. V and J are TRBV28 and TRBJ2-3, with 8 bases that match TRBD1. Germline V lookup: CDR1 MDHEN, CDR2 SYDVKM. V gave up 7 bases and J gave up 5 bases; unmatched junction bases: 8. The CDR3 covers 14 residues. CDR3 nucleotides: TGTGCCAGCATGTCAGGGGGCATAGGAGATACGCAGTATCTT. Its protein product is CASMSGGIGDTQYL.

This clone was found many times. The chain joins TRBV29-1 to TRBJ2-3, with D hard to call. V gave up 3 bases and J gave up 1 base, with 5 bases separating them. The CDR3 is 12 residues long. The V gene's germline CDR1 is SQVTM and CDR2 ANQGSEA. The CDR3 spells CSVDPGTDTQYF. For the CDR3, the DNA is TGCAGCGTTGACCCCGGCACAGATACGCAGTATTTT.

This clone has a handful of counts. V is TRBV12-3 or TRBV12-4 and J is TRBJ2-1; 10 nucleotides line up with TRBD2. V trimming: 3 bases; J trimming: 1 base; junction bases outside the gene matches: 3. The CDR3 runs to 16 residues. In nucleotides, the CDR3 is TGTGCCAGCAGTTTCAAGACTAGCGGGTCCTACAATGAGCAGTTCTTC. This codes for CASSFKTSGSYNEQFF.

V is TRBV5-1 and J is TRBJ2-2; 12 bases agree with TRBD2. Germline lookup yields CDR1 SGHRS and CDR2 YFSETQ. Trimming took 4 bases from V and 5 from J; bases not matched to a gene: 3. This CDR3 spans 15 amino acids. The CDR3 bases are TGCGCCAGCAGCCGACTAGCGGGAGATACCGGGGAGCTGTTTTTT. Translating gives CASSRLAGDTGELFF.

This clone was counted ten times or more. This rearrangement joins TRBV29-1 to TRBJ2-7, with 11 bases aligning to TRBD2. Per the germline V gene, CDR1 is SQVTM and CDR2 is ANQGSEA. The V and J ends lost 8 bases and 5 bases, in that order; junction bases with no gene match: 5. This CDR3 region has 12 residues. DNA of the CDR3: TGCAGCTCTAGCGGGGGGCCCCACGAGCAGTACTTC. This sequence encodes CSSSGGPHEQYF.

The chain combines TRBV6-1 with TRBJ1-6; 9 bases match TRBD1. V shed 5 bases and J 7 bases; nucleotides not matched to a gene: 3. Germline loops: CDR1 MNHNS, CDR2 SASEGT. The length of the CDR3 is 14 residues. This chain's CDR3 is CASSLTGGNSPLHF. In DNA, the CDR3 is TGTGCCAGCAGTTTAACAGGGGGCAATTCACCCCTCCACTTT.

This chain connects TRBV2 to TRBJ1-5; tentative D call: TRBD1 (6 bases). CDR1 SNHLY and CDR2 FYNNEI come from the germline V gene. Trimming removed 0 bases at V and 5 bases at J, with 23 bases between. This CDR3 region has 19 residues. The CDR3: CASSEAGGWGRRGDQPQHF. CDR3 nucleotides: TGTGCCAGCAGTGAAGCTGGCGGATGGGGGCGCAGGGGAGATCAGCCCCAGCATTTT.

This clone was counted at least ten times. V usage is TRBV7-8 and J usage is TRBJ1-4; the D gene is possibly TRBD1 (5 bases). V was pared by 2 bases and J by 8 bases, with 18 bases between. Per the germline V gene, CDR1 is SGHVS and CDR2 is FQNEAQ. The CDR3 is 16 residues long. CDR3 sequence (DNA): TGTGCCAGCAGCTTAACGTTTGCGGCTCGGGGCGAAAAACTGTTTTTT. Protein sequence: CASSLTFAARGEKLFF.

This clone was counted many times. This clone may be a read error of a much larger clone one base away. Other DNA sequences from this sample encode an identical CDR3 as well. V usage is TRBV28 and J usage is TRBJ1-5, with TRBD1 matching 10 bases. This CDR3 is built from 17 residues. Germline CDR1 MDHEN, CDR2 SYDVKM. CDR3 residues: CASRRSRDRGGNQPQHF. Here the CDR3 DNA reads TGTGCCAGCAGACGATCCCGGGACAGGGGAGGCAATCAGCCCCAGCATTTC.

The chain uses TRBV4-3 and TRBJ1-3; TRBD1 matches 9 bases. This CDR3 has 15 amino acids. Trimming at V came to 1 base and at J to 2 bases, leaving 0 bases not matched to a gene. CDR1 and CDR2 from the germline V gene are LGHNA and YSLEER. This chain's CDR3 is CASSQGQGAGNTIYF. DNA for the CDR3: TGCGCCAGCAGCCAAGGACAGGGGGCTGGAAACACCATATATTTT.

The chain recombines TRBV19 with TRBJ1-5; D uncertain. CDR3 length: 14 residues. Trimming removed 4 bases at V and 4 bases at J, with 11 bases between. Germline V gene sequence: CDR1 LNHDA, CDR2 SQIVND (reference sequence). The CDR3 sequence: CASSTIRGNQPQHF. CDR3 nucleotide sequence: TGTGCCAGTAGTACCATCCGGGGAAATCAGCCCCAGCATTTT. Based on the CDR3 plus reference TRBV19 and TRBJ1-5, the full variable domain is DGGITQSPKYLFRKEGQNVTLSCEQNLNHDAMYWYRQDPGQGLRLIYYSQIVNDFQKGDIAEGYSVSREKKESFPLTVTSAQKNPTAFYLCASSTIRGNQPQHFGDGTRLSIL.

This chain uses TRBV5-1 with TRBJ1-2; 7 bases match TRBD1. V shed 0 bases and J 8 bases; nucleotides not matched to a gene: 7. CDR1 SGHRS and CDR2 YFSETQ come from the germline V gene. The CDR3 totals 14 residues. The CDR3 sequence: CASSLGRGTDGYTF. The CDR3 bases are TGCGCCAGCAGCTTGGGCAGGGGGACTGACGGCTACACCTTC.

Ten or more counts support this clone. A much larger clone lies a single base off, so this may be a read error. The chain combines TRBV20-1 with TRBJ2-7; no clear D gene. Germline CDR1 and CDR2: DFQATT and SNEGSKA (reference sequence). The CDR3 consists of 15 residues. The DNA for the CDR3 is TGCAGTGCTAGAGATCAGCCCGGGTACCTCTACAAGCAGTACTTC. This codes for CSARDQPGYLYKQYF.

This clone has a handful of counts. The gene calls are TRBV12-3 or TRBV12-4 and TRBJ2-1; D may match TRBD1 or TRBD2 (5 bases each). V was clipped by 6 bases and J by 5 bases, with 17 bases between them. CDR3 length: 15 residues. The CDR3 reads CASSNPGTEDNEQFF. The CDR3 bases are TGTGCCAGCAGCAATCCCGGGACGGAAGACAATGAGCAGTTCTTC.